The T cell receptor (beta chain) described here comes from a study of blood T cell repertoires in COVID-19. Whole-study context: From T cells, B-cell-depleted T cells, or PBMCs came the material, which was cDNA or gDNA.

TCRdb's copy holds only in-frame clones and misses some; the assay was immunoSEQ multiplex PCR. The repertoire holds about 55,000 clones, with approximately 90% as singletons. From germline, CDR1 is MNHEY and CDR2 SVGAGI. With V trimmed by 5 bases and J by 4 bases, 3 bases remained unmatched. The CDR3 covers 15 residues. The chain has TRBV6-5 and TRBJ2-3; 13 bases align to TRBD2. The sequence was collected from a human donor with active COVID-19. The donor label of this sample is uncertain. Sequencing used peripheral blood. The CDR3 region has the DNA TGTGCCAGCAGTCCACTAGCGGGGGGGCCAGATACGCAGTATTTT. Translating it yields CASSPLAGGPDTQYF.